The source of this T cell receptor beta chain is a study of shared clonotypes between healthy human individuals. Several immunoSEQ plates held equal portions of the genomic DNA taken from each subset. Roughly 27,000 T cell genomes, or around 180 ng DNA, went into the sorted-subset replicate PCRs. TCRdb's table, derived via immunoSEQ multiplex PCR, lists solely in-frame clones and lacks some. Counted here are around 1,900,000 clones, just under 95% occurring once; the ten biggest clones make up approximately 1.6%. The germline CDR1 and CDR2 sequences are MNHEY and SMNVEV (reference sequence). Trimming removed 1 base at V and 4 bases at J, with 5 bases between. The CDR3 extends over 13 amino acids. The count of this clone is one. Other DNA sequences of this sample code for an identical CDR3. Selected positively for CCR7 and CD45RO-negative, naive CD8 cells excluded terminally differentiated effector memory CD45RA+ cells.

The receptor was derived from a man aged 18 to 35 in good health. Some clones in this sample may be carry-over from other donors' samples. Sequenced material: naive CD8+ T cells from PBMCs. J is TRBJ2-1 and V is TRBV27; D is tentatively TRBD1 or TRBD2 (5 bases each). CDR3 in DNA: TGTGCCAGCAGTTTATGGGGGTACAATGAGCAGTTCTTC. Protein: CASSLWGYNEQFF.